A selection of T cell receptor beta chains follows, all from one sample in a study of CD8 T cells in Susac syndrome. MiXCR, applied by TCRdb to the immunoSEQ multiplex PCR reads, yields one record per CDR3 protein. The table has about 110,000 distinct CDR3 sequences, around 94% seen once. Sequencing input: CD8+ T cells from PBMCs. The receptors were gathered from a human donor with Susac syndrome. CDR3s include the opening cysteine and the closing phenylalanine or tryptophan.

>TRBV25-1|TRBJ2-5
CASSAPFESTGGETQYF
>TRBV13|TRBJ2-7
CASSPPEALRGEQYF
>TRBV7-9|TRBJ2-1
CASSLPGGLYNEQFF
>TRBV12-3/TRBV12-4|TRBJ2-6
CASSPTGEAASFGANVLTF
>TRBV27|TRBJ2-2
CASTWGTPNTGELFF
>TRBV5-1|TRBJ2-5
CASSLGPETQYF
>TRBV3-1|TRBJ2-1
CASSQEFRGAYNEQFF
>TRBV7-9|TRBJ1-1
CASSPTKANTEAFF
>TRBV19|TRBJ1-1
CASSIVGEAFF
>TRBV20-1|TRBJ1-5
CSARSGTENQPQHF
>TRBV9|TRBJ2-3
CASCRTSGATDTQYF
>TRBV7-8|TRBJ2-1
CASSFLGFNSYNEQFF
>TRBV11-2|TRBJ2-5
CASSLNAVETQYF
>TRBV19|TRBJ2-7
CASMGGIYEQYF
>TRBV7-9|TRBJ2-2
CASSWAENTGELFF
>TRBV9|TRBJ2-1
CASGTGQFF
>TRBV12-5|TRBJ2-1
CASGLPDTASPEQFF
>TRBV5-1|TRBJ2-1
CASSYPGFSNEQFF
>TRBV4-2|TRBJ2-1
CASSQDVTGGGNEQFF
>TRBV4-1|TRBJ2-5
CASSQIWGSGGAGGEETQYF
>TRBV15|TRBJ2-2
CATSRDRTGELFF
>TRBV3-1|TRBJ2-3
CASSQPPGRGTDTQYF
>TRBV20-1|TRBJ1-5
CSARGDSNQPQHF
>TRBV15|TRBJ2-3
CATSRERTDTQYF
>TRBV5-4|TRBJ1-5
CASSFGWGSNQPQHF
>TRBV6-1|TRBJ2-2
CASQTSPGTSWTGELFF
>TRBV20-1|TRBJ2-1
CSARGDYKTYNEQFF
>TRBV7-3|TRBJ1-2
CASSLGEGYGYTF
>TRBV5-5|TRBJ2-2
CASSYPGQGYTGELFF
>TRBV4-1|TRBJ2-1
CASSGYLGFSYNEQFF
>TRBV9|TRBJ1-2
CASSVGDRRYGYTF
>TRBV14|TRBJ1-1
CASSQGPGRHEAFF